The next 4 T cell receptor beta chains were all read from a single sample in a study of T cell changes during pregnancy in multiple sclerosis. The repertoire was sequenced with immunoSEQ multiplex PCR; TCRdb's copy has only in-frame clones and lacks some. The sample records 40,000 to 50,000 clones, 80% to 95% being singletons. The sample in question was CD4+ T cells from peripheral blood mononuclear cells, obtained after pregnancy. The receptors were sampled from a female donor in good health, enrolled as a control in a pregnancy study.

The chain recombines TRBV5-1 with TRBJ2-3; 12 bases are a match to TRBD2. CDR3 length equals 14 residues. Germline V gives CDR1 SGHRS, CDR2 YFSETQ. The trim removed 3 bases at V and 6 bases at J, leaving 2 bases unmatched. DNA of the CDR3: TGCGCCAGCAGCTGGACTAGCGGGGATGATACGCAGTATTTT. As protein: CASSWTSGDDTQYF.

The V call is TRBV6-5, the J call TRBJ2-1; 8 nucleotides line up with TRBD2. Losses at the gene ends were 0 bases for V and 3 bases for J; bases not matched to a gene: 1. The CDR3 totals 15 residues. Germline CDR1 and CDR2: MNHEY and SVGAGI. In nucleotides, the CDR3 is TGTGCCAGCAGTTACTCGGCGGGAGGCTACAATGAGCAGTTCTTC. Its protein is CASSYSAGGYNEQFF.

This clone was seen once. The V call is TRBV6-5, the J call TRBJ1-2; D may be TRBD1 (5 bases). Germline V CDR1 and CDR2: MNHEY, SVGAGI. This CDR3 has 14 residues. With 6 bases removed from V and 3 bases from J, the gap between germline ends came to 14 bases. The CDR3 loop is CASSPKGWDYGYTF. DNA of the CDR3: TGTGCCAGCAGCCCCAAGGGGTGGGACTATGGCTACACCTTC.

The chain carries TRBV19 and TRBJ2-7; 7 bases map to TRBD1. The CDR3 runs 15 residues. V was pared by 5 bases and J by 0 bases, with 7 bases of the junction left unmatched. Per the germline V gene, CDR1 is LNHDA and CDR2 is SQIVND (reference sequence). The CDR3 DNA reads TGTGCCAGTAGTGCAACAGGGGTAGCCTCCTACGAGCAGTACTTC. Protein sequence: CASSATGVASYEQYF. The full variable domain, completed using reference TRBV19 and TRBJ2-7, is DGGITQSPKYLFRKEGQNVTLSCEQNLNHDAMYWYRQDPGQGLRLIYYSQIVNDFQKGDIAEGYSVSREKKESFPLTVTSAQKNPTAFYLCASSATGVASYEQYFGPGTRLTVT.